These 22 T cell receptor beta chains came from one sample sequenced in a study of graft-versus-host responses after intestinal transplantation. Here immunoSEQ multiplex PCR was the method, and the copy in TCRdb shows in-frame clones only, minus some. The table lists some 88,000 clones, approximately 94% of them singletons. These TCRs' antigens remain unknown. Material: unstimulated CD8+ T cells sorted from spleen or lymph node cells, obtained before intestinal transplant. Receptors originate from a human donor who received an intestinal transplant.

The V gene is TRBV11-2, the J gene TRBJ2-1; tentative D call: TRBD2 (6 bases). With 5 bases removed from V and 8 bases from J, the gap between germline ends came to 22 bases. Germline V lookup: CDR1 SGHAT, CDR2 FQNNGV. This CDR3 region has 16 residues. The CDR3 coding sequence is TGTGCCAGCAGCCGGGAGCCGGGACCGTCGGGGGATGAGCAGTTCTTC. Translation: CASSREPGPSGDEQFF.

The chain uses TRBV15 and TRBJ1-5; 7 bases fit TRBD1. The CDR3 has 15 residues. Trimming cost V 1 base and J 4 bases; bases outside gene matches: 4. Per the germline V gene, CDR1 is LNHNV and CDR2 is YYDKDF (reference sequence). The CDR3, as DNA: TGTGCCACCAGCAGAGTGCCGGGACAGAATCAGCCCCAGCATTTT. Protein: CATSRVPGQNQPQHF. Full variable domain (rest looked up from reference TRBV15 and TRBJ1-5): DAMVIQNPRYQVTQFGKPVTLSCSQTLNHNVMYWYQQKSSQAPKLLFHYYDKDFNNEADTPDNFQSRRPNTSFCFLDIRSPGLGDTAMYLCATSRVPGQNQPQHFGDGTRLSIL.

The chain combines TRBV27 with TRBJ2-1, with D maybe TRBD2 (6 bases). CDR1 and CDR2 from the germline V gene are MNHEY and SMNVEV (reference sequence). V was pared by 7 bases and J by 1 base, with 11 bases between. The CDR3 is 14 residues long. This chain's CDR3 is CASTGLASYNEQFF. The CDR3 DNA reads TGTGCCAGCACCGGTCTAGCGTCCTACAATGAGCAGTTCTTC.

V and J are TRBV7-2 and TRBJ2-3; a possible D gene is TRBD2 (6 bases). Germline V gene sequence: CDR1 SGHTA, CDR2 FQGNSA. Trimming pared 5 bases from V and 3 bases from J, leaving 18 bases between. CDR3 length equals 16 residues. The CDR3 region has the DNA TGTGCCAGCAGCCATCGGGCTAGCGCGGGTACAGATACGCAGTATTTT. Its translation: CASSHRASAGTDTQYF.

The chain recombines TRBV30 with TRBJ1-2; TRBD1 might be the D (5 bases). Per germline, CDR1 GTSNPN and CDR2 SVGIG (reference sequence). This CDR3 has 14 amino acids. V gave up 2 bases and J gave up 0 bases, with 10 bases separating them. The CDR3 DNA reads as TGTGCCTGGAGTCCGGGGGGAGCTAACTATGGCTACACCTTC. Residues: CAWSPGGANYGYTF.

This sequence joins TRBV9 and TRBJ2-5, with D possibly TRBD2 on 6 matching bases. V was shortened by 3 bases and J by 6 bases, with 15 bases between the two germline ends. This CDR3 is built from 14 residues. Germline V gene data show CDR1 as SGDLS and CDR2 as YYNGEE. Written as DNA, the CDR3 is TGTGCCAGCAGCGACCCACTAGGAGGGCAGACCCAGTACTTC. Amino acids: CASSDPLGGQTQYF.

The CDR3 region is CASSEAENEQYF. In DNA, the CDR3 is TGTGCCAGCAGTGAAGCGGAGAACGAGCAGTACTTC. This chain joins TRBV6-1 and TRBJ2-7; D uncertain. The CDR3 has 12 residues. Trimming left V 0 bases short and J 5 bases short, with 5 bases between. From germline, CDR1 is MNHNS and CDR2 SASEGT.

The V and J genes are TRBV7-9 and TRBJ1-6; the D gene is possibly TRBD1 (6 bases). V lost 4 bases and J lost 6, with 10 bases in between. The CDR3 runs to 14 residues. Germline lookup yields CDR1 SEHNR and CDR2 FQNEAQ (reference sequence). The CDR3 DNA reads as TGTGCCAGCAGCTCAGGACAGTCTAATTCACCCCTCCACTTT. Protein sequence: CASSSGQSNSPLHF.

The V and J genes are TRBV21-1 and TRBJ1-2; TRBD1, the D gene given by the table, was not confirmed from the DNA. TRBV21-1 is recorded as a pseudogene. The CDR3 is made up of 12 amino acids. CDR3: CASSNRGHGYTF. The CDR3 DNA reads TGTGCCAGCAGTAACAGGGGGCATGGCTACACCTTC.

The DNA of the CDR3 is TGTGCCAGCAGTTTATACAGTTTGAACACTGAAGCTTTCTTT. Amino acids: CASSLYSLNTEAFF. V and J are TRBV27 and TRBJ1-1, with D unresolved. Germline V gives CDR1 MNHEY, CDR2 SMNVEV (reference sequence). V lost 1 base, J lost 0 bases, and 6 bases lay in between. The CDR3 consists of 14 residues.

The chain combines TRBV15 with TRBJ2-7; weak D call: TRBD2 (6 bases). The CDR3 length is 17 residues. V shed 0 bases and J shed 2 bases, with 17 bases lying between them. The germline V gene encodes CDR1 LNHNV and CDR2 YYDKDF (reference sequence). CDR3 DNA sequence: TGTGCCACCAGCAGAGATGGGAACGGGGGTACCCCCTACGAGCAGTACTTC. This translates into CATSRDGNGGTPYEQYF.

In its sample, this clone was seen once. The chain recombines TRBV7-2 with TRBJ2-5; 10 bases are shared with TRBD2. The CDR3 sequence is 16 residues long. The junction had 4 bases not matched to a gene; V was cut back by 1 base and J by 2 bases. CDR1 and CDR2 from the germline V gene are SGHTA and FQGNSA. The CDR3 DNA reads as TGTGCCAGCAGCTTAGGACTAGCGGGTGGGCAAGAGACCCAGTACTTC. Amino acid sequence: CASSLGLAGGQETQYF.

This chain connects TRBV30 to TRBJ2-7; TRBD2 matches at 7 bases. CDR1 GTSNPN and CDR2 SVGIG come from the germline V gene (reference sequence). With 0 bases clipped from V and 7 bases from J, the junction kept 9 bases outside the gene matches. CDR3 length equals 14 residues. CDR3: CAWSVMGGLGEQYF. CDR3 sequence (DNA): TGTGCCTGGAGTGTCATGGGGGGGTTGGGGGAGCAGTACTTC.

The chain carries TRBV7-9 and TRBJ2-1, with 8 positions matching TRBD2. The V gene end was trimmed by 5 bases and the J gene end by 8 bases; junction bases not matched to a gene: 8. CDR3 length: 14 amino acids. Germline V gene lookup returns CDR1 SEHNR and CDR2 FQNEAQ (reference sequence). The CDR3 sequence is CASSLGLAPHEQFF. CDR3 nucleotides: TGTGCCAGCAGCCTAGGACTAGCACCACATGAGCAGTTCTTC.

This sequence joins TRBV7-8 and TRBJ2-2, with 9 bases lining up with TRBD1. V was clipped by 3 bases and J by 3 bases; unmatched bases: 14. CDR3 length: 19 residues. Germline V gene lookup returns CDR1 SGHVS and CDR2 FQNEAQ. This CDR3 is CASSFVLFGDRDYTGELFF. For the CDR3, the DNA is TGTGCCAGCAGCTTTGTCCTTTTTGGGGACAGGGATTACACCGGGGAGCTGTTTTTT.

The CDR3 bases are TGCGCCAGCAGCCAAGAAGGACAGGAGAGGAATGGCTACACCTTC. Its protein product is CASSQEGQERNGYTF. The V call is TRBV4-3, the J call TRBJ1-2; 7 nucleotides match TRBD1. CDR3 size: 15 residues. The germline gives CDR1 LGHNA, CDR2 YSLEER. After removal of 0 bases from V and 6 bases from J, the junction contained 7 bases not matched to a gene.

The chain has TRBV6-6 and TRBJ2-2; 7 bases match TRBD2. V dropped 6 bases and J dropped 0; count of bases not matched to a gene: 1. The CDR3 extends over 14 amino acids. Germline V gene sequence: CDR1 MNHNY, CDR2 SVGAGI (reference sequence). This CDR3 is CASSRGANTGELFF. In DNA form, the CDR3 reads TGTGCCAGCAGCCGGGGGGCGAACACCGGGGAGCTGTTTTTT.

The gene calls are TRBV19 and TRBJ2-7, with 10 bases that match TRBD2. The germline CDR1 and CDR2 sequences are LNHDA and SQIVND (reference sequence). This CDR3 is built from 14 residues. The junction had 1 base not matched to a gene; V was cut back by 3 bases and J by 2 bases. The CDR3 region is CASSMGLATYEQYF. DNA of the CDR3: TGTGCCAGTAGTATGGGACTAGCGACCTACGAGCAGTACTTC.

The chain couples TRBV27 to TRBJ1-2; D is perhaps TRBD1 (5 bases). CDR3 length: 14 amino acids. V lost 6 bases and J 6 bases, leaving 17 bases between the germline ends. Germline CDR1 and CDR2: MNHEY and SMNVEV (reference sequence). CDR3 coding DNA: TGTGCCAGCAGCTCAGGGACTAAAATGGATGGCTACACCTTC. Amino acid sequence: CASSSGTKMDGYTF.

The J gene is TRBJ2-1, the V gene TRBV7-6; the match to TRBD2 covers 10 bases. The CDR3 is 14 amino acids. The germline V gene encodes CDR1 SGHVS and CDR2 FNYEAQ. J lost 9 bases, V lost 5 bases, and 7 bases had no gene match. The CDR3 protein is CASSPSGGEGEQFF. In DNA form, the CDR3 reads TGTGCCAGCAGCCCGAGCGGGGGGGAAGGTGAGCAGTTCTTC.

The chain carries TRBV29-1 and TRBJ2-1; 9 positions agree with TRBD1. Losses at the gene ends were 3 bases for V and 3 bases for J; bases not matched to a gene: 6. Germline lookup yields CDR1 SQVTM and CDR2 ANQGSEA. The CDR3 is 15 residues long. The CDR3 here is CSVDGTGSDYNEQFF. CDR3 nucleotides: TGCAGCGTTGATGGGACAGGGTCAGACTACAATGAGCAGTTCTTC.

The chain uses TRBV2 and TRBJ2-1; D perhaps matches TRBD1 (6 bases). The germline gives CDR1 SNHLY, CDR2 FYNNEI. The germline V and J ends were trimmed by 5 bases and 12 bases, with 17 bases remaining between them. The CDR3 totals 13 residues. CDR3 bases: TGTGCCAGCAGTCCGACAGGTGGTGGGGGGCAGTTCTTC. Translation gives CASSPTGGGGQFF.